The T cell receptor (beta chain) under discussion was sequenced for a study of blood T cells in healthy people across ages. Total RNA amounts of at least 5.5 micrograms were extracted per sample. For the second PCR, which ran for 7 to 11 cycles, a sample-barcoded 5' primer and a J-beta primer mix were used. TCRdb recomputed calls from the 5' RACE reads with MiXCR, one row per CDR3 protein. Here the sample spans about 780,000 distinct CDR3 sequences, approximately 24% being singletons. The CDR3 is 12 residues long. CDR1 and CDR2 (germline): ENHRY, SYGVKD. The data also belong to a second study, concerning T cells of mothers and their children.

The TCR was taken from a boy younger than 18 in good health. The sample was blood. V gene TRBV10-3 combines with J gene TRBJ2-5; D not certain. The J call is doubtful: the DNA matches TRBJ2-7 better. DNA of the CDR3: TGTGCCATCAGTGAGTCCCAAGGCGAGCAGTACTTC. Translation: CAISESQGEQYF.